Following are 13 T cell receptor beta chains from one sample sequenced in a study of Graves' ophthalmopathy and Graves' hyperthyroidism. Amplified material comprised TCR beta CDR3 regions derived from RNA transcripts. RT-PCR was first run with HTBI primers, then multiplex PCR in a second round. TCRdb re-called the multiplex PCR reads with MiXCR, one entry per CDR3 protein. The top ten clones hold 11% of a sample with around 1,200,000 distinct CDR3 sequences, roughly two fifths of them seen once. The sample consisted of peripheral blood or thyroid tissue (not recorded which). The receptors were sampled from an adult man with Graves' hyperthyroidism.

The gene calls are TRBV3-1 and TRBJ1-5; tentatively, D is TRBD1 (5 bases). This CDR3 has 14 amino acids. Trimming removed 3 bases at V and 1 base at J, with 7 bases between. Looked up from germline, CDR1 is LGHDT and CDR2 is YNNKEL (reference sequence). The CDR3 sequence is CASSQWTSNQPQHF. The CDR3, as DNA: TGTGCCAGCAGCCAGTGGACAAGCAATCAGCCCCAGCATTTT. The variable domain in full, completed from reference TRBV3-1 and TRBJ1-5, reads DTAVSQTPKYLVTQMGNDKSIKCEQNLGHDTMYWYKQDSKKFLKIMFSYNNKELIINETVPNRFSPKSPDKAHLNLHINSLELGDSAVYFCASSQWTSNQPQHFGDGTRLSIL.

This clonotype was recorded once. J is TRBJ2-6 and V is TRBV29-1; tentatively, D is TRBD1 (6 bases). The CDR3 runs to 13 residues. The germline V and J ends were trimmed by 6 bases and 4 bases, with 10 bases remaining between them. Germline CDR1 is SQVTM and CDR2 is ANQGSEA. Here the CDR3 DNA reads TGCAGCGTCGATGACAGGGGGGCCAACGTCCTGACTTTC. Its translation: CSVDDRGANVLTF. Using reference TRBV29-1 and TRBJ2-6 for the parts outside the CDR3, the full variable domain is SAVISQKPSRDICQRGTSLTIQCQVDSQVTMMFWYRQQPGQSLTLIATANQGSEATYESGFVIDKFPISRPNLTFSTLTVSNMSPEDSSIYLCSVDDRGANVLTFGAGSRLTVL.

The chain couples TRBV2 to TRBJ1-1; D possibly corresponds to TRBD1 (5 bases). The CDR3 sequence is 13 residues long. Germline loops: CDR1 SNHLY, CDR2 FYNNEI. V shed 6 bases and J shed 3 bases, with 11 bases lying between them. DNA for the CDR3: TGTGCCAGCAGGAAGGGAGGGGACACTGAAGCTTTCTTT. It is translated as CASRKGGDTEAFF.

This clonotype was recorded many times. The V gene is TRBV2, the J gene TRBJ2-7; 7 nucleotides align to TRBD1. V trimming: 3 bases; J trimming: 3 bases; junction bases outside the gene matches: 5. Per the germline V gene, CDR1 is SNHLY and CDR2 is FYNNEI. This CDR3 is built from 14 residues. The CDR3 DNA follows: TGTGCCAGCAGTGATCGGGACAGAGACTACGAGCAGTACTTC. Protein sequence: CASSDRDRDYEQYF.

In its sample, this clonotype was seen many times. This chain joins TRBV15 and TRBJ1-1; D may be TRBD1 (5 bases). Germline V gives CDR1 LNHNV, CDR2 YYDKDF (reference sequence). V lost 4 bases and J lost 11, with 23 bases in between. This CDR3 has 15 residues. Written as DNA, the CDR3 is TGTGCCACCAGCAAACGCAGGGAGGTTGTAGGGTTGGCTTTCTTT. This encodes CATSKRREVVGLAFF.

As DNA, the CDR3 is TGTGCCAGCAGGAGCCGCTCCGGACTGATGAACACTGAAGCTTTCTTT. Protein sequence: CASRSRSGLMNTEAFF. The chain couples TRBV6-5 to TRBJ1-1; no firm D call. The CDR3 length is 16 residues. V was pared by 6 bases and J by 0 bases, with 17 bases between. The V gene's germline CDR1 is MNHEY and CDR2 SVGAGI.

The sample holds many counts of this clonotype. V and J are TRBV6-6 and TRBJ2-7; perhaps TRBD2 as D (6 bases). CDR1 MNHNY and CDR2 SVGAGI come from the germline V gene (reference sequence). The CDR3 loop spans 13 amino acids. Between the trimmed V and J ends, which lost 7 bases and 3 bases, there was a span of 13 bases. Written as DNA, the CDR3 is TGTGCCAGCAAGGAGGGTAGAGTCTACGAGCAGTACTTC. Encoded protein: CASKEGRVYEQYF.

This clonotype was picked up many times. The chain links TRBV4-3 to TRBJ1-2; the D gene is possibly TRBD1 (5 bases). The CDR3 runs 18 residues. Germline V gives CDR1 LGHNA, CDR2 YSLEER. V was pared by 1 base and J by 2 bases, with 20 bases between. CDR3 sequence reads: CASSQVGTARVSNYGYTF. As DNA, the CDR3 is TGCGCCAGCAGCCAAGTGGGAACTGCCAGGGTTTCGAACTATGGCTACACCTTC.

This clonotype was seen a single time. The V and J genes are TRBV4-2 and TRBJ1-2; unclear D gene. Germline values: CDR1 LGHNA, CDR2 YNFKEQ. V dropped 0 bases and J dropped 3 bases, with 11 bases sitting between them. The CDR3 totals 15 residues. The CDR3 sequence is CASSQDLESDYGYTF. DNA for the CDR3: TGTGCCAGCAGCCAAGATCTGGAGAGCGACTATGGCTACACCTTC.

In its sample, this clonotype was seen many times. The rearrangement uses TRBV20-1 and TRBJ2-5; the D is unclear. The CDR3 has 16 residues. Germline assignment: CDR1 DFQATT and CDR2 SNEGSKA (reference sequence). Trimming removed 1 base at V and 5 bases at J, with 20 bases between. The CDR3 reads CSARGPLAVVWETQYF. The CDR3 nucleotides are TGCAGTGCTAGAGGGCCTCTTGCGGTAGTATGGGAGACCCAGTACTTC.

This clonotype was recorded many times. The chain employs TRBV5-1 and TRBJ2-2, with 13 bases aligning to TRBD2. J was trimmed by 1 base and V by 8 bases; bases with no gene match: 5. This CDR3 region has 16 residues. Germline-derived CDR1 and CDR2 are SGHRS and YFSETQ. As DNA, the CDR3 is TGCGCCAGTAGGACTAGCGGGAGAAGGAACACCGGGGAGCTGTTTTTT. This gives the protein CASRTSGRRNTGELFF.

On this clonotype itself: Relative to the germline gene, one junction end is altered; a read error may explain this. The chain links TRBV20-1 to TRBJ2-5; no clear D gene. In germline, CDR1 is DFQATT, CDR2 SNEGSKA (reference sequence). The CDR3 has 13 residues. The CDR3 spells CSGRDWQLETQYF. The CDR3 DNA sequence: TGCAGTGGTAGAGATTGGCAGTTGGAGACCCAGTACTTC.

The chain is built from TRBV7-2 and TRBJ1-5; no clear D. From germline, CDR1 is SGHTA and CDR2 FQGNSA. The CDR3 runs 14 residues. V was trimmed by 1 base and J by 11 bases, leaving 15 bases between them. CDR3 coding DNA: TGTGCCAGCAGCTTAGTCGTGACAATCGGCTCCCAGCATTTT. It yields the protein CASSLVVTIGSQHF.